Detailed here is one T cell receptor (beta chain). This clonotype was detected many times. There is no known antigen for this receptor. There are no base qualities to consult, and no much larger clone falls within one base. These data come from a study of T-cell reconstitution after alpha-beta-depleted transplantation in children (dated by TCRdb to about 2016). Concerning the study at large: Using TCR repertoire profiling, the study followed T-cell immune reconstitution in a quantitative way in children after TCRalphabeta/CD19-depleted allogeneic hematopoietic cell transplantation.

The library relied on PCR. Sequencing was performed on an Illumina HiSeq 2500. TCR library preparation used molecular barcoding, with unique molecular identifiers applied to normalize quantification of the TCRbeta repertoire. The public reads were quality trimmed at Q25 with fastp and then assembled into clones with MiXCR by TCRdb, keeping productive beta chains. Duplicate CDR3 protein sequences are folded into a single record with the most common DNA and genes. Recorded for this sample are approximately 240,000 distinct CDR3 sequences; approximately 9.7% of them occurred a single time. In total, the top ten clones hold about 5.4% of the sample. The germline V gene yields SQVTM for CDR1 and ANQGSEA for CDR2. The CDR3, cysteine through phenylalanine, is 12 amino acids long. Only CDR3 DNA remains: 36 bases, in frame from the first base. The germline ends are 17 bases apart after V is trimmed by 4 bases and J by 10 bases.

The sequence links TRBV29-1 to TRBJ2-7; the D segment is perhaps TRBD1 or TRBD2, each sharing 5 matched bases. This TCR came from a human donor who donated a stem cell graft to a child with SCID. Source: PBMCs from the stem cell graft donor, taken from the stem cell graft. The CDR3 reads CSVAAGGVEQYF. The bases are TGCAGCGTTGCGGCTGGGGGAGTCGAACAGTACTTC.